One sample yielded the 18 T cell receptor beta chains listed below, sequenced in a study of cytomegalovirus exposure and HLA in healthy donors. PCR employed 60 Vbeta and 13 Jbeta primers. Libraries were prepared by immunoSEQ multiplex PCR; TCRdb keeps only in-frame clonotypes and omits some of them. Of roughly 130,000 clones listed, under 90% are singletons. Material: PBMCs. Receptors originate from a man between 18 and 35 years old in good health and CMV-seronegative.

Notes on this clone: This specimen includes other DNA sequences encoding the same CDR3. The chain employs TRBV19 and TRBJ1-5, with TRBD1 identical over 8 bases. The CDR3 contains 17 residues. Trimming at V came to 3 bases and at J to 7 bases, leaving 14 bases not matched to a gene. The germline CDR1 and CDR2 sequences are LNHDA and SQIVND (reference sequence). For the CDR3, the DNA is TGTGCCAGTAGTATTTCCCAGGGGGCCTTTTTTATCCAGCCCCAGCATTTT. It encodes CASSISQGAFFIQPQHF.

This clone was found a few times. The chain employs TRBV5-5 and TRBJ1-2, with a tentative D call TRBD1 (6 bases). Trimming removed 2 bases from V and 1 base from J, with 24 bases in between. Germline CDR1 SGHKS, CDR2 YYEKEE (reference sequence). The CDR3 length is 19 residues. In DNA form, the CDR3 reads TGTGCCAGCAGCTTAGGGCGTGTCAGGGGAGAGAGCTTTAACTATGGCTACACCTTC. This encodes CASSLGRVRGESFNYGYTF.

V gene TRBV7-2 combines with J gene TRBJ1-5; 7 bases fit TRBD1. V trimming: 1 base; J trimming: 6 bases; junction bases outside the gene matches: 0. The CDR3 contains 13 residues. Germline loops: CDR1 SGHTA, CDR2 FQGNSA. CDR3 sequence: CASSLDRGQPQHF. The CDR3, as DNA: TGTGCCAGCAGCTTAGACAGGGGTCAGCCCCAGCATTTT.

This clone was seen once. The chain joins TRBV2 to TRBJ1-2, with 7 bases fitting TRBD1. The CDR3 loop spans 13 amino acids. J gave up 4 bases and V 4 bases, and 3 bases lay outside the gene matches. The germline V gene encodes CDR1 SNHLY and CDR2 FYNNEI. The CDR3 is CASSGDSGYGYTF. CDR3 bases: TGTGCCAGCAGTGGGGACAGTGGCTATGGCTACACCTTC. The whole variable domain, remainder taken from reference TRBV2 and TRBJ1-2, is EPEVTQTPSHQVTQMGQEVILRCVPISNHLYFYWYRQILGQKVEFLVSFYNNEISEKSEIFDDQFSVERPDGSNFTLKIRSTKLEDSAMYFCASSGDSGYGYTFGSGTRLTVV.

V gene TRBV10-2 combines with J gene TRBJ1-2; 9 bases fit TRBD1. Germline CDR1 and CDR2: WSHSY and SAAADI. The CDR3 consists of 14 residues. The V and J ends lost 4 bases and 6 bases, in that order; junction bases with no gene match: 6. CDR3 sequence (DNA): TGCGCCAGCAGTGGCCTCCGGGACAGGGATGGCTACACCTTC. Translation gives CASSGLRDRDGYTF.

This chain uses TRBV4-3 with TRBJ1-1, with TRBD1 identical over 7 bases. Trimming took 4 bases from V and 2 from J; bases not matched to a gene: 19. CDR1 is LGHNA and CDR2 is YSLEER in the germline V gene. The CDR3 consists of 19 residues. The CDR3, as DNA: TGCGCCAGCAGCCGTTTTTTTGGGCCGGGACAGATTCTTAACACTGAAGCTTTCTTT. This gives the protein CASSRFFGPGQILNTEAFF.

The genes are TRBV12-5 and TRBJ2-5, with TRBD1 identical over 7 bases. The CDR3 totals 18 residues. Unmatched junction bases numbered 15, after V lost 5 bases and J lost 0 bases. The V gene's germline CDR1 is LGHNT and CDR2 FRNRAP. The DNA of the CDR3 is TGTGCTAGTGGTCCCTTTCCCGGGACAGAAGAACACCAAGAGACCCAGTACTTC. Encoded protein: CASGPFPGTEEHQETQYF.

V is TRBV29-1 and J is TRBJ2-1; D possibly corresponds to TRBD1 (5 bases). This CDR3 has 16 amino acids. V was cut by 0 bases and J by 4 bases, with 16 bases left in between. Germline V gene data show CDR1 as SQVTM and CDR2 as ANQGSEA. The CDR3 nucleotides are TGCAGCGTTGAAGATCCCAGGCAGGGTCGATACAATGAGCAGTTCTTC. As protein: CSVEDPRQGRYNEQFF.

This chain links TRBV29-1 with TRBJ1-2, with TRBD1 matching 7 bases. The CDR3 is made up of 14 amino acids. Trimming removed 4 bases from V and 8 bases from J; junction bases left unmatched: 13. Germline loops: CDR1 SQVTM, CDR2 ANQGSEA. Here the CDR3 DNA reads TGCAGCGTTGTGACAGGGACTTTAGGGGGCGGCTACACCTTC. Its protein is CSVVTGTLGGGYTF.

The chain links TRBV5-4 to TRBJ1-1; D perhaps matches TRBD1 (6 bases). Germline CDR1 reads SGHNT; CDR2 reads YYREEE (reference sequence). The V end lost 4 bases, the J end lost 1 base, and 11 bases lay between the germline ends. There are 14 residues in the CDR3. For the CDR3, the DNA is TGTGCCAGCAGCCCCACGGGACAGAACACTGAAGCTTTCTTT. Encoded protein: CASSPTGQNTEAFF.

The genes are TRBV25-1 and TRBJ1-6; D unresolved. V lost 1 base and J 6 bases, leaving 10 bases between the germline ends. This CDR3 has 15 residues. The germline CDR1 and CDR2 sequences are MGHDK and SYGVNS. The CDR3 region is CASSESDTPNSPLHF. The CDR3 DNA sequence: TGTGCCAGCAGTGAATCAGACACCCCTAATTCACCCCTCCACTTT.

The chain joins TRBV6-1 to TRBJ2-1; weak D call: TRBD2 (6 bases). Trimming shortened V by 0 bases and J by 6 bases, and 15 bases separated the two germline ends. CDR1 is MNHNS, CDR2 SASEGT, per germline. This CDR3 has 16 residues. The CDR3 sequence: CASSEADGGSGNEQFF. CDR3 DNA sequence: TGTGCCAGCAGTGAAGCGGATGGGGGGAGTGGCAATGAGCAGTTCTTC.

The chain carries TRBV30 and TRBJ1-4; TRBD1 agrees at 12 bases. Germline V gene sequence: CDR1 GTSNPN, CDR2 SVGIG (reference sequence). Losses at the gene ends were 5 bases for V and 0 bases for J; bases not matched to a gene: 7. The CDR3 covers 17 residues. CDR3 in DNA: TGTGCCTGGGGTGGGACAGGGGGCCGTGCAACTAATGAAAAACTGTTTTTT. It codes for CAWGGTGGRATNEKLFF.

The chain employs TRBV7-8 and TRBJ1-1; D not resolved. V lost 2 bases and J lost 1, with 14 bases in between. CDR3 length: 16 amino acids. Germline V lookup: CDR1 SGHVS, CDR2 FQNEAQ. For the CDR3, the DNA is TGTGCCAGCAGCTTAACGACCCCGGGAAGGAACACTGAAGCTTTCTTT. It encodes CASSLTTPGRNTEAFF.

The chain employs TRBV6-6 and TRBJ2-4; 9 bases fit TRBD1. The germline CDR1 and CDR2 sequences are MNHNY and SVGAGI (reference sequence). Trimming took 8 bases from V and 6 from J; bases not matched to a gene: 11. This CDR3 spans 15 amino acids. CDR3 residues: CASEDRGTLRNIQYF. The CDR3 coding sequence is TGTGCCAGCGAGGACAGGGGCACCTTGAGAAACATTCAGTACTTC.

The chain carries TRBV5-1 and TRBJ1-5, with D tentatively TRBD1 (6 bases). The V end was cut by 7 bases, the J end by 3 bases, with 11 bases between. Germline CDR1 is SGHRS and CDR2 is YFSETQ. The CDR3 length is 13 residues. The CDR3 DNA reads TGCGCCAGCCGTGACAGGAACAATCAGCCCCAGCATTTT. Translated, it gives CASRDRNNQPQHF.

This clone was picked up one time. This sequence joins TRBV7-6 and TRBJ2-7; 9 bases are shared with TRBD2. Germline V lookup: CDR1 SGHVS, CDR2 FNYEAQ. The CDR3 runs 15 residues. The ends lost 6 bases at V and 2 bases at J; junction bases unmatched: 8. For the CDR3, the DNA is TGTGCCAGCAGTATTAGCGGGGGAGATCCCTACGAGCAGTACTTC. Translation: CASSISGGDPYEQYF.

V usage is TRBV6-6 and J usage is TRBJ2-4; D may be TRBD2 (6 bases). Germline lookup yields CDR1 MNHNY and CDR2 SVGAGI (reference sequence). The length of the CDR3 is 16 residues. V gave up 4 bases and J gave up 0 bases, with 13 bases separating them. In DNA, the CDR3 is TGTGCCAGCAGTTTTTACGGGCGGGGAGCCAAAAACATTCAGTACTTC. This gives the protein CASSFYGRGAKNIQYF.